The clone carrying this TCR beta chain was detected once. There are 13 residues in the CDR3. The germline V gene encodes CDR1 MNHEY and CDR2 SVGAGI. The V gene lost 6 bases and the J gene lost 2 bases, with 11 bases spanning the gap. The repertoire was sequenced with immunoSEQ multiplex PCR; TCRdb's copy has only in-frame clones and lacks some. In the table there are roughly 24,000 clones, more than 80% of which are singletons. This entry comes from a study of OX40 agonist ivuxolimab in advanced cancers. The sequence was obtained from an adult with an advanced solid tumor such as melanoma, head and neck, liver or kidney cancer. This chain links TRBV6-5 with TRBJ2-7; D is possibly TRBD1 (6 bases). Material: CD4+ or CD8+ T cells sorted from blood, obtained in a trial of the OX40 agonist ivuxolimab. CDR3 in DNA: TGTGCCAGCAGCCTTGGGGGCCCCTACGAGCAGTACTTC. It encodes CASSLGGPYEQYF.